Detailed here is one TCR beta chain. The sample originates from a study of blood T cell repertoires in COVID-19. Repertoires were generated with immunoSEQ multiplex PCR, while TCRdb's copy carries only in-frame clones and drops some. The repertoire holds some 140,000 clones, more than 80% seen once, with roughly 0.51% in the top ten. This CDR3 is built from 15 residues. Germline CDR1 and CDR2: MNHEY and SVGAGI. The ends were cut back, 7 bases at V and 6 bases at J, with 21 bases in the middle. Sample: peripheral blood. The clonotype was recovered from a man aged 50 to 60 with acute or convalescent COVID-19. This rearrangement joins TRBV6-5 to TRBJ1-2; D gene unclear. The CDR3 region is CASTPRDLGGNGYTF. The CDR3 DNA reads TGTGCCAGCACCCCGAGAGACTTAGGAGGGAATGGCTACACCTTC.